This TCR beta chain was sequenced during a study of blood T cell repertoires in COVID-19 (dated by TCRdb to the early 2020s). Context from the whole study: Samples from collaborators originated in the United States, Italy and Spain and spanned both the acute and convalescent phases of COVID-19. A freely available public database, intended as a resource for researchers studying the immune response to SARS-CoV-2, is where the repertoires were released. The sample metadata nearly always contained a de-identified subject ID, COVID-19 status, age in years and sex. Samples came from the ongoing ImmuneRACE study (first 160 participants) plus 1,254 subjects from 6 global collaborators. Where available, HLA class I and class II types were obtained from metadata supplied by the sample provider rather than from assay-based typing. The prospective study material was composed of cDNA or gDNA derived from T cells, B-cell-depleted T cells, or PBMCs. Deeply sampled blood TCRbeta repertoires from subjects exposed to, actively infected with, or recovered from COVID-19 were included in the dataset. Study-wide conclusions, independent of this receptor: The quantity of clinical and demographic metadata differed by source and by participant and was supplied without curation.

Whole blood was collected in K2EDTA tubes by collaborating institutions according to the institutions' own protocols. For TCRbeta analysis, collaborator samples were shipped as frozen whole blood, as isolated PBMCs, or as DNA extracted from either sample type. For this clone: Its antigen is not yet known. Qualities for individual bases were not recorded, and no much larger clone is one base off.

V is cut by 5 bases and J by 3 bases, and the space between the germline ends is 14 bases. From cysteine to phenylalanine, the CDR3 is 15 amino acids long. Left in the record is the CDR3 DNA by itself, 45 bases read in frame from the first base. The germline V gene supplies CDR1 SGHVS and CDR2 FQNEAQ. The immunoSEQ Assay, a bias-controlled multiplex PCR, was used to amplify TCRbeta CDR3 regions from genomic DNA. Per the authors' processing: The number of nucleated cells in each sample was estimated from the amplification of reference gene primers within the assay. Sequence reads were collapsed and filtered to measure the absolute abundance of every unique TCRbeta CDR3 rearrangement. For each sample, productive Simpson clonality was calculated as the square root of Simpson's diversity index across productive rearrangements. Sourced from immuneACCESS, this table was stored by TCRdb with only in-frame sequences that have V and J called. A share of the clones is absent; for the studies checked, an unresolved V gene accounts for under half, and the remainder has no known explanation. D and trimming were read from the DNA, whereas the V and J calls and clone size are those reported in that table. For this sample the table gives 250,000 or so clones, of which 65% to 90% were detected only once. The ten largest clonotypes hold over 1.5% of the sample.

The V and J segments used are TRBV7-8 and TRBJ1-3, with TRBD1 as a weak D call on 5 bases. The receptor's source is a man aged 25 to 40 with active or convalescent COVID-19. The sequencing input was peripheral blood. CDR3 reads: CASSPPGIGGNTIYF. DNA sequence: TGTGCCAGCAGCCCCCCAGGGATAGGTGGAAACACCATATATTTT. The CDR3 plus the reference TRBV7-8 and TRBJ1-3 genes for the other parts give the full variable domain: GAGVSQSPRYKVAKRGQDVALRCDPISGHVSLFWYQQALGQGPEFLTYFQNEAQLDKSGLPSDRFFAERPEGSVSTLKIQRTQQEDSAVYLCASSPPGIGGNTIYFGEGSWLTVV.